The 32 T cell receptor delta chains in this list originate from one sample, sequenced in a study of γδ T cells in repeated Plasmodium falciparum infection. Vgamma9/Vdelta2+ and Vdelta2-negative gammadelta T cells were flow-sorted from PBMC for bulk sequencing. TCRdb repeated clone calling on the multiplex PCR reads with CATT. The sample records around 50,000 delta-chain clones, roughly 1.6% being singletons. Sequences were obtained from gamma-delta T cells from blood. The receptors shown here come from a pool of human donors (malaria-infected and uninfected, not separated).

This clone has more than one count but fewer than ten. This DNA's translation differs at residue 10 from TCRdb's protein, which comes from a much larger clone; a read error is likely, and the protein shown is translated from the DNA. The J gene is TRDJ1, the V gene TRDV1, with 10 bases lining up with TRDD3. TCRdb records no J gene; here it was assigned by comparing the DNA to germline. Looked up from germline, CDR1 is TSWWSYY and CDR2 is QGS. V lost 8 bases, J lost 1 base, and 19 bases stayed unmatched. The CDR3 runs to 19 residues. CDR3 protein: CALRPDCPFRGIRTDKLIF. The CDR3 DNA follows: TGTGCTCTTCGGCCCGATTGCCCTTTCCGGGGGATACGCACCGATAAACTCATCTTT.

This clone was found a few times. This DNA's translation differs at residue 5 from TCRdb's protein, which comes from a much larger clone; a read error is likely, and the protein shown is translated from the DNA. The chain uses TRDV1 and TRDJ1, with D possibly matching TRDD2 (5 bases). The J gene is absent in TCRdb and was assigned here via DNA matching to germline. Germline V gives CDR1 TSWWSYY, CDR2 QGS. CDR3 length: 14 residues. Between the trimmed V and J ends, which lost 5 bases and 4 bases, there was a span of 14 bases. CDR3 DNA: TGTGCTCTTGGGAAACATGGCCTTCTCGATAAACTCATCTTT. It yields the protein CALGKHGLLDKLIF.

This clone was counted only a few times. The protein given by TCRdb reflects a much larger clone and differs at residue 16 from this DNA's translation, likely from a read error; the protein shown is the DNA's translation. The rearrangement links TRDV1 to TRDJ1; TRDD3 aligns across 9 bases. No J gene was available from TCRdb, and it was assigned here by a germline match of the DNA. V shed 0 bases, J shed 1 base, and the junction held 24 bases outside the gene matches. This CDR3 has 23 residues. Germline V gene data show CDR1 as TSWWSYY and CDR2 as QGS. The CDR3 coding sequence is TGTGCTCTTGGGGAACTTGACCTACCCTGGGGGATCGTACCTCCTTCGTCCACCGATAAACTCATCTTT. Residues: CALGELDLPWGIVPPSSTDKLIF.

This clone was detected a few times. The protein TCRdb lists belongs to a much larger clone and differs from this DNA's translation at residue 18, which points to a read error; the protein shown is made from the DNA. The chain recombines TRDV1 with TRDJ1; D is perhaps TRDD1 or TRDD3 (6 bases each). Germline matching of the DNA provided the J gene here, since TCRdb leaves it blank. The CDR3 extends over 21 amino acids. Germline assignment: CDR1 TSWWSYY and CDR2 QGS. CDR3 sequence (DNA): TGTGCTCTTGGGTCCCCTCCAGGGAAATACGGTTCTGGGGCCGACACCGATAGACTCATCTTT. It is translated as CALGSPPGKYGSGADTDRLIF.

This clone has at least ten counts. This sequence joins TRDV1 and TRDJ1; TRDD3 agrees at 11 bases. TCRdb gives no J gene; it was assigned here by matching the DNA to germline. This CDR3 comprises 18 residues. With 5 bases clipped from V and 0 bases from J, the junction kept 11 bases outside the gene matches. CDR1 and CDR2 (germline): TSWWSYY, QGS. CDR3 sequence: CALGPGGYLAEYTDKLIF. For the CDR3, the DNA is TGTGCTCTTGGGCCTGGGGGATACCTCGCTGAGTACACCGATAAACTCATCTTT.

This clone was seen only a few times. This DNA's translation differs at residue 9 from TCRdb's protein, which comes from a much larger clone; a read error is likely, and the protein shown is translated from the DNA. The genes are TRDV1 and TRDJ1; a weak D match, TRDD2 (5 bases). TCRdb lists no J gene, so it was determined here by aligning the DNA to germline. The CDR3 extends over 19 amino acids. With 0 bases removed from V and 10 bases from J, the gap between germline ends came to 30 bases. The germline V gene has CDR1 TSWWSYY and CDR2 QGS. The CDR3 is CALGELPPPLMLPERGLIF. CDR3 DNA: TGTGCTCTTGGGGAACTTCCTCCCCCCCTCATGCTTCCCGAGAGGGGACTCATCTTT.

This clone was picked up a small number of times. The CDR3 region has the DNA TGTGCTCTTGGGGAGCCAAGGTTCTGGGGGATACGCGGATGGAGCACCGATAAACTCATCTTT. Protein product: CALGEPRFWGIRGWSTDKLIF. This chain links TRDV1 with TRDJ1; 12 bases map to TRDD3. The CDR3 consists of 21 residues. Germline values: CDR1 TSWWSYY, CDR2 QGS. Unmatched junction bases numbered 18, after V lost 3 bases and J lost 1 base.

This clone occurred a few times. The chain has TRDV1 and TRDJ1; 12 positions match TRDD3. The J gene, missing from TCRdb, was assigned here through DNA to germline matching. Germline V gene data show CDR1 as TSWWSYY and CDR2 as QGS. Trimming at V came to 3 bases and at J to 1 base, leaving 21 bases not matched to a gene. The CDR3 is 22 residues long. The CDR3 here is CALGEYSGGYAEGAMATDKLIF. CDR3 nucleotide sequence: TGTGCTCTTGGGGAGTATTCTGGGGGATACGCCGAGGGGGCCATGGCCACCGATAAACTCATCTTT.

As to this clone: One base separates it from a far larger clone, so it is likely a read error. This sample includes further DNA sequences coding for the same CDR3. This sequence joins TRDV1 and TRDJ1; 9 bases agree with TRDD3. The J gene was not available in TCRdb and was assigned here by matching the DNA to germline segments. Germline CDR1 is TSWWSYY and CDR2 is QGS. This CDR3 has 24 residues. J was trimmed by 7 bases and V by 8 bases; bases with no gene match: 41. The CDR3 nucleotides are TGTGCTCTTAGAGGCCCTGGGAGTGTGACGACCGGGGCACTGGGGGAGAGTCGGTTCGGTAAACTCATCTTT. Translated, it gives CALRGPGSVTTGALGESRFGKLIF.

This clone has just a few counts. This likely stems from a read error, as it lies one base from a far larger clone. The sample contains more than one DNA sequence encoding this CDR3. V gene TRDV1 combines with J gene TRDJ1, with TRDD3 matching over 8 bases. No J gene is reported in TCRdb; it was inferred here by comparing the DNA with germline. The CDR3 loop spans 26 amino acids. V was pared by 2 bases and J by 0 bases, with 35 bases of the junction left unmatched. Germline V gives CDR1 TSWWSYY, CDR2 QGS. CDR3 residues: CALGEAKGLLGTQTILGAVNTDKLIF. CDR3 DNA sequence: TGTGCTCTTGGGGAAGCTAAAGGCCTCCTGGGTACACAGACGATACTGGGGGCTGTTAACACCGATAAACTCATCTTT.

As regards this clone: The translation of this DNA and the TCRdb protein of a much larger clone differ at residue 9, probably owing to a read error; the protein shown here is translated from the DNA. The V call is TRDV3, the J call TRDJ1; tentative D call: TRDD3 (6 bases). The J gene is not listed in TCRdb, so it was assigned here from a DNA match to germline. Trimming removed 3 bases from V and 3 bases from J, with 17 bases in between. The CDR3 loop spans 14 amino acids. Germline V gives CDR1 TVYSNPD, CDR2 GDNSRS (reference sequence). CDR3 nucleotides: TGTGCCTTCTTAGGGGATCGGAAGTCCGATAAACTCATCTTT. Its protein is CAFLGDRKSDKLIF.

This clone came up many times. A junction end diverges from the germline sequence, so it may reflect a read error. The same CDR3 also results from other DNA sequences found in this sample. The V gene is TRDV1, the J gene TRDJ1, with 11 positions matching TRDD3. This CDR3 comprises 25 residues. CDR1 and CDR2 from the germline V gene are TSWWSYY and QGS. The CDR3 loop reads CALGERSIRYPIVGDTFGYTDKLIF. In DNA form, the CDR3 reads TGTGCTCTTGGGGAACGAAGTATCAGGTACCCCATTGTGGGGGATACGTTCGGGTACACCGATAAACTCATCTTC.

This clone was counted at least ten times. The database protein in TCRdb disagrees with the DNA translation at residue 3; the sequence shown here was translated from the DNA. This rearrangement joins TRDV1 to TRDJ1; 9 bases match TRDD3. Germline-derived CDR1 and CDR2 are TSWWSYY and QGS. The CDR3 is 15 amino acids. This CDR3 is CAIGPTGGNTDKLIF. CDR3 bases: TGTGCTATTGGCCCCACTGGGGGAAACACCGATAAACTCATCTTT.

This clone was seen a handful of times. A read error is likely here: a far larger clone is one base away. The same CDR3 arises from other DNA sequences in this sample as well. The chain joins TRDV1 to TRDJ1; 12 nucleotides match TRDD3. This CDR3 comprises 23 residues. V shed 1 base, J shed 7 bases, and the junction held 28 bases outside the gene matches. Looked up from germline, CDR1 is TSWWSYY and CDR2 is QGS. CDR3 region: CALGEPPSYRLGLGDTGGGKLIF. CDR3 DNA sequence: TGTGCTCTTGGGGAACCCCCTTCCTACAGATTAGGGCTGGGGGATACGGGAGGGGGTAAACTCATCTTT.

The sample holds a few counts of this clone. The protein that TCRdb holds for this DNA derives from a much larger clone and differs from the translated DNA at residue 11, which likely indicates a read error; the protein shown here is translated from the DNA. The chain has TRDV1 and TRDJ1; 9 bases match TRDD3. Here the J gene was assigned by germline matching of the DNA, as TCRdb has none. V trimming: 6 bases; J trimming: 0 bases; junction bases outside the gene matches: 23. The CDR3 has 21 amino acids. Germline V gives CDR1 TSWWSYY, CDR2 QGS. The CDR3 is CALGKRSNWGTRGGYTDKLIF. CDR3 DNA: TGTGCTCTTGGCAAACGGTCCAACTGGGGGACACGAGGGGGGTACACCGATAAACTCATCTTT.

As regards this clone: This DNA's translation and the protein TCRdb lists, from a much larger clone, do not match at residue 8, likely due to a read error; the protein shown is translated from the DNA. The CDR3 sequence: CALGTPTSQGAVELIF. CDR3 nucleotides: TGTGCTCTTGGGACTCCTACCAGCCAAGGAGCCGTTGAACTCATCTTT. The V and J genes are TRDV1 and TRDJ1; TRDD2 is a possible D gene (6 bases). TCRdb offers no J gene call, so here the DNA was matched to germline to obtain one. The CDR3 is 16 residues long. Germline-derived CDR1 and CDR2 are TSWWSYY and QGS. Trimming stripped 5 bases from V and 9 bases from J, with 25 bases between.

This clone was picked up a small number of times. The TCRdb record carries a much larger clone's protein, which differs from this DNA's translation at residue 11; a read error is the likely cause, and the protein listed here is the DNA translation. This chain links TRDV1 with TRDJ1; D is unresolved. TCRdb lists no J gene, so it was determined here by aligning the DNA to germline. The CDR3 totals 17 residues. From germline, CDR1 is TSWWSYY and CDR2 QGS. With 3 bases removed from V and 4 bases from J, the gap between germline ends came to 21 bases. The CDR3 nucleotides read TGTGCTCTTGGGGATACATTCCAGGGAGGGTGCAACGATAAACTCATCTTT. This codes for CALGDTFQGGCNDKLIF.

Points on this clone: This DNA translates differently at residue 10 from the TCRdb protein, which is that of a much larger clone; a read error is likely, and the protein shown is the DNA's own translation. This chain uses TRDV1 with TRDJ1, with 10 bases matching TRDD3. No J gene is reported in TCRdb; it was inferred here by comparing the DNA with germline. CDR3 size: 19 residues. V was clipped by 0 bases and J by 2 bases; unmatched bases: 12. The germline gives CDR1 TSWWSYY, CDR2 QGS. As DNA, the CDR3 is TGTGCTCTTGGGGAACTAGACCTAATTCCACTGGGGGATACCGATAAACTCATCTTT. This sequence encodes CALGELDLIPLGDTDKLIF.

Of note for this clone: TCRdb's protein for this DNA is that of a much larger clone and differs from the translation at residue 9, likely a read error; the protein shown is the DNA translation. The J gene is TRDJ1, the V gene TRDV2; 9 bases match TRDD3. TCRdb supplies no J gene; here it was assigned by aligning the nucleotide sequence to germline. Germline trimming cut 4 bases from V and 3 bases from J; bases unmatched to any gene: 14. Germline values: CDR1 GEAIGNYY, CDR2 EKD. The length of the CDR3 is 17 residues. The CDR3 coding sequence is TGTGCCTGTGATCGGTACTGGGGGACCTATAGTGCCGATAAACTCATCTTT. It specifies CACDRYWGTYSADKLIF.

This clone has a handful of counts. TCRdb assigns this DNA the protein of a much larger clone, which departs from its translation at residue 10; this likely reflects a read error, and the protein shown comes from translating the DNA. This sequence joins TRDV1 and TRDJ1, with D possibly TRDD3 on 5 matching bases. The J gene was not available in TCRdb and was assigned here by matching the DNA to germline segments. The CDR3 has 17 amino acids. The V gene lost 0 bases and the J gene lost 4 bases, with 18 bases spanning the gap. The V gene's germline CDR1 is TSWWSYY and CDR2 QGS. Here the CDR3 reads CALGELNVWEFYDKLIF. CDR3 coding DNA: TGTGCTCTTGGGGAACTAAACGTCTGGGAGTTCTACGATAAACTCATCTTT.

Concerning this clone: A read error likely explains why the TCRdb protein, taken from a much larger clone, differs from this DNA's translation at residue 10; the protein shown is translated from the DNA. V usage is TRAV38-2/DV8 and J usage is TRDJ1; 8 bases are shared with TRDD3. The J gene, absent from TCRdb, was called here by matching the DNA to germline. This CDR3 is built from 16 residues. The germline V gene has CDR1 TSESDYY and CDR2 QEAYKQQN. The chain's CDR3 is CALGAAYWGAVNKLIF. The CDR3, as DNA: TGTGCCCTAGGGGCCGCGTACTGGGGGGCTGTAAATAAACTCATCTTT.

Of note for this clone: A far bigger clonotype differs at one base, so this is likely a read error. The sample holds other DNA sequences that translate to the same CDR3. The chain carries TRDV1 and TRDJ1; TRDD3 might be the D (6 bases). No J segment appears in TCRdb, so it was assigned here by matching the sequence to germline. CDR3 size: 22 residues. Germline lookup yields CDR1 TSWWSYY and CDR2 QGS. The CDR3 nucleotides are TGTGCCCTTGGGGAACCTCGGAGAAGAGATACGCGGACACCATTCCACACCGATAAACTCATCTTT. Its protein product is CALGEPRRRDTRTPFHTDKLIF.

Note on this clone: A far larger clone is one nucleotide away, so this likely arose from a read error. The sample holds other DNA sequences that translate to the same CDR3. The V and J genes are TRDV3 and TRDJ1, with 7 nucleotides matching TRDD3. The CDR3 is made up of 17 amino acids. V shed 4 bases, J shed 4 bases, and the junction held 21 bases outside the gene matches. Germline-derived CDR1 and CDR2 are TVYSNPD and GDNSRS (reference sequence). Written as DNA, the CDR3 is TGTGCCTCTCATGCCGCCTCTGGGGGGTACTGTCACGATAAACTCATCTTT. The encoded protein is CASHAASGGYCHDKLIF.

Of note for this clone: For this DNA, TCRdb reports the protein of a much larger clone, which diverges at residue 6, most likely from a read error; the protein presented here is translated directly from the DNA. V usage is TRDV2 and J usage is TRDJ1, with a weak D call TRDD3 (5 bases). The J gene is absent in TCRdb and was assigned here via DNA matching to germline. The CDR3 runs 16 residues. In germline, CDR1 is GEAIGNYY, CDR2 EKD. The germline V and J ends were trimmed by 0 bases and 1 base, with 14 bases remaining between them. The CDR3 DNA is TGTGCCTGTGACACCGGGGAAGAAGAGGGCACCGATAAACTCATCTTT. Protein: CACDTGEEEGTDKLIF.

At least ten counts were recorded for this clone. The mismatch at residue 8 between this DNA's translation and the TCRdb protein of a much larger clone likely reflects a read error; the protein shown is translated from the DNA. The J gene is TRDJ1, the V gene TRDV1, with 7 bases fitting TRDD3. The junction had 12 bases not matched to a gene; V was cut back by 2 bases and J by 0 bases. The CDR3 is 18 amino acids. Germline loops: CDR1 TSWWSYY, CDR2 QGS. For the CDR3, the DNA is TGTGCTCTTGGGGAAAAAATTGTGGGATACAAGTACACCGATAAACTCATCTTT. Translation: CALGEKIVGYKYTDKLIF.

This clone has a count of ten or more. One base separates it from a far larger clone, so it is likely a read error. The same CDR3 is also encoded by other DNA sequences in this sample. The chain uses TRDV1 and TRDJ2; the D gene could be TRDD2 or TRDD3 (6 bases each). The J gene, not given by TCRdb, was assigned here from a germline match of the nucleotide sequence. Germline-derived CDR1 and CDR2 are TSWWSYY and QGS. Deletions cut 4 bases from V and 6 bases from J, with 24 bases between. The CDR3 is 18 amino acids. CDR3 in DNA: TGTGCTCTTGGGGCTCTTCCTCCTCCCTGGGGAATAGCAGCACAACTCTTCTTT. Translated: CALGALPPPWGIAAQLFF.

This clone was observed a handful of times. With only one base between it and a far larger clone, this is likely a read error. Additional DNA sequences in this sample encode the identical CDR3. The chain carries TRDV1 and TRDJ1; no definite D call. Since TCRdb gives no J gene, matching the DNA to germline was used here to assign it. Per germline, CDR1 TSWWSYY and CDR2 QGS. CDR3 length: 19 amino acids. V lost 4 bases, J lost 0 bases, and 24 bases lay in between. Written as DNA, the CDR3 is TGTGCTCTTGGGGTCCCGAGTCTCCGGTCAAATGAGTACACCGATAAACTCATCTTT. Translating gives CALGVPSLRSNEYTDKLIF.

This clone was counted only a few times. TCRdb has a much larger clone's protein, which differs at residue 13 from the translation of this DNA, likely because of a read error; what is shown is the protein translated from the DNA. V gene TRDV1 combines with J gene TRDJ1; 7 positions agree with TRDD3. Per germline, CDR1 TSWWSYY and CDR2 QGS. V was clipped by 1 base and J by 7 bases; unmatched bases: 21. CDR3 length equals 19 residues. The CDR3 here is CALGEPYVEGLGGTRKLIF. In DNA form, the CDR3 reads TGTGCTCTTGGGGAACCCTACGTAGAGGGGCTGGGGGGTACCCGTAAACTCATCTTT.

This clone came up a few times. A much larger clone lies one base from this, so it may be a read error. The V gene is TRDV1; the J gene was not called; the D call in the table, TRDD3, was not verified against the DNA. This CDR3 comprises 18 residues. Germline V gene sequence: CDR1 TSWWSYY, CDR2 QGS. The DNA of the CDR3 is TGTGCTCTTGGGGAACTCGAGATCCTGGGGGACTACACCGATAAGCTCATCTTT. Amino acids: CALGELEILGDYTDKLIF.

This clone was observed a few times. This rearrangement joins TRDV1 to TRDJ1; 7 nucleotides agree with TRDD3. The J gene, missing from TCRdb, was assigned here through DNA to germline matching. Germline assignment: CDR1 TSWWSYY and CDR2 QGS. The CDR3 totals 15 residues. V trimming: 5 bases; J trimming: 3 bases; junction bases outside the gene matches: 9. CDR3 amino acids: CALGIGAGGPDKLIF. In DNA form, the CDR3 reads TGTGCTCTTGGGATAGGTGCTGGGGGCCCCGATAAACTCATCTTT.

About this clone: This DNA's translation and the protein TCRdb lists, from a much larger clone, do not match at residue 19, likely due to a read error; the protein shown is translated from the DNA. For the CDR3, the DNA is TGTGCTCTTGGGGAATTGGCCTTCCCGAATACTGGGGGCACTTACACCGATAAACCCATCTTT. Translating it yields CALGELAFPNTGGTYTDKPIF. V usage is TRDV1 and J usage is TRDJ1; TRDD3 matches at 8 bases. The CDR3 has 21 amino acids. Germline V lookup: CDR1 TSWWSYY, CDR2 QGS.

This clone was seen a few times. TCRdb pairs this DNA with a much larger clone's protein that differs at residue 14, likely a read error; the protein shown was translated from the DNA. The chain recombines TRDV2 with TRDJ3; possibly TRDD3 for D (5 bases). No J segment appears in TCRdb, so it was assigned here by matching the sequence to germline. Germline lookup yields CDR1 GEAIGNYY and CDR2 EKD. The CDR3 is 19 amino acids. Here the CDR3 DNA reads TGTGCCTGTGACGCCGTGCGGACTTTAAGCTCCTGGGACGCCCGACAGATGTTTTTC. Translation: CACDAVRTLSSWDARQMFF.